Detailed here is one TCR beta chain. Its antigen remains unknown. The ends lost 3 bases at V and 4 bases at J; junction bases unmatched: 5. The V gene's germline CDR1 is SGHTS and CDR2 YDEGEE. This CDR3 is built from 14 residues. This entry belongs to a study of T cell responses to AZD1222 COVID-19 vaccine. Recipients boosted at about 4 weeks or about 12 weeks are pooled. The method was immunoSEQ multiplex PCR; TCRdb's version includes in-frame clones alone and lacks a portion of them. The data hold 170,000 or so clones, with around 88% observed a single time. Study-level results: White British donors predominated, females outnumbered males, and clonal diversity was possibly underestimated. There were vaccine-associated CD4 TCRs across spike, dominant at 160-218 and 743-854.

The receptor's source is an adult who received the AZD1222 COVID-19 vaccine. This chain links TRBV5-8 with TRBJ1-2; TRBD1 agrees at 8 bases. The source was peripheral blood, collected 28 days after the second AZD1222 dose. The CDR3 is CASSSGQGPYGYTF. CDR3 coding DNA: TGTGCCAGCAGCTCTGGACAGGGCCCCTATGGCTACACCTTC.